Presented here are 2 T cell receptor beta chains from one specimen sequenced in a study of blood T cell repertoires in COVID-19. Only in-frame clones appear in the TCRdb table, and some are missing; sequencing was by immunoSEQ multiplex PCR. The sample has 450,000 or so clones, about 91% seen once; the top ten hold roughly 0.84%. The sequencing input was peripheral blood. These receptors were obtained from a man younger than 30 with COVID-19, enrolled during active disease.

Details on this clone: The same CDR3 also results from other DNA sequences found in this sample. This chain joins TRBV5-1 and TRBJ2-3; a weak D match, TRBD2 (6 bases). The CDR3 has 15 amino acids. The germline V gene encodes CDR1 SGHRS and CDR2 YFSETQ. Trimming cost V 2 bases and J 2 bases, with 12 bases left between them. The CDR3 loop reads CASSFQAGDTDTQYF. As DNA, the CDR3 is TGCGCCAGCAGCTTCCAAGCGGGCGACACAGATACGCAGTATTTT. The full variable domain, rest sourced from reference TRBV5-1 and TRBJ2-3, is KAGVTQTPRYLIKTRGQQVTLSCSPISGHRSVSWYQQTPGQGLQFLFEYFSETQRNKGNFPGRFSGRQFSNSRSEMNVSTLELGDSALYLCASSFQAGDTDTQYFGPGTRLTVL.

V and J are TRBV2 and TRBJ1-4; D is undetermined. Germline CDR1 is SNHLY and CDR2 is FYNNEI. Deletions cut 0 bases from V and 5 bases from J, with 4 bases between. The CDR3 is 13 residues long. The CDR3 region has the DNA TGTGCCAGCAGTGAAGCGGAGAATGAAAAACTGTTTTTT. This encodes CASSEAENEKLFF. Complete variable domain (other parts from reference TRBV2 and TRBJ1-4): EPEVTQTPSHQVTQMGQEVILRCVPISNHLYFYWYRQILGQKVEFLVSFYNNEISEKSEIFDDQFSVERPDGSNFTLKIRSTKLEDSAMYFCASSEAENEKLFFGSGTQLSVL.